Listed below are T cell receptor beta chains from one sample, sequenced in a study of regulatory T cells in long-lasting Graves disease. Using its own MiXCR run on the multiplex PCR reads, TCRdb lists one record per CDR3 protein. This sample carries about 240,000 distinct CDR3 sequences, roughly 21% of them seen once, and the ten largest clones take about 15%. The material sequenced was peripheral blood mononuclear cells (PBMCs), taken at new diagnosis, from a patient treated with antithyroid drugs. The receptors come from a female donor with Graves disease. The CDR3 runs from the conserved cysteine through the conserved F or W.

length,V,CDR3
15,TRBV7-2,CASSSRERGTYEQYF
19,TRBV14,CASSQDGTAATFFIGTQYF
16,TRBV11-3,CASSSPGLRPTDTQYF
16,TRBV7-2,CASSLVGLAGVNEQFF
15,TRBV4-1,CASSQDLGQGYEQYF
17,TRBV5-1,CASSKQGRELAKNIQYF
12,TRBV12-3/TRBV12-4,CASSSGVHGYTF
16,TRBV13,CASSKGQGSSYNEQFF
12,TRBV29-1,CSVGQADDTQYF
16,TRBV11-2,CASSLGAGTGYHEQYF
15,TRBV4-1,CASSQASTNTGELFF
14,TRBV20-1,CSAETSGHTDTQYF
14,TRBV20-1,CSASPSGSNYEQYF
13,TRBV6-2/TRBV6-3,CASWQGRSQPQHF
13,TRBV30,CAWGAGLYNEQFF
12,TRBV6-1,CASSESTDTQYF
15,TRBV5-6,CASSLARIAKNTQYF
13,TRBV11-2,CATLAGGENEQFF
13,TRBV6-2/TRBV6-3,CASSSGQYHEQYF
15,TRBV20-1,CSARNSGQAFDEQFF
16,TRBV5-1,CASSLRAMGNGSPLHF
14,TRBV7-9,CASSHRPGDYEQYF
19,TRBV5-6,CASSSTGLAGVGAKNIQYF
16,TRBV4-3,CASSQESIFRGYGYTF
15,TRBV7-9,CASSQNGGASEKLFF
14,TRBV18,CASSPGTEYYEQYF
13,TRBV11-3,CASSLSGEETQYF
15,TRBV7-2,CASSLTGQGNQPQHF
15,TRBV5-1,CASSLGTGKTDTQYF
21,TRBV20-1,CSARAPGTSGGPISSYNEQFF
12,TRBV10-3,CAISAMGHEQYF
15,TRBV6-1,CASRPGLAVYNEQFF
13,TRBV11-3,CASQKPTYNEQFF
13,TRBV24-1,CATSERTNQPQHF
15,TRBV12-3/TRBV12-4,CASSWGRGTSETQYF
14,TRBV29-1,CSVAGQANTGELFF
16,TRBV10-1,CASSDSGGSRYNEQFF
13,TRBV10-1,CASRDSRNTEAFF
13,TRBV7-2,CASSLEWRETQYF
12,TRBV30,CAWGRENTEAFF